This is a list of T cell receptor beta chains from one sample in a study of T cell repertoires in cytomegalovirus infection. TCRdb fed the reads into MiXCR, producing one record per CDR3 protein. The repertoire holds fewer than 950,000 distinct CDR3 sequences, about 30% seen once, with around 12% in the top ten. These TCRs are of unknown antigen specificity. The sequenced sample was cultured CD8+ T cells from PBMCs, obtained from culture after CMV antigen stimulation. The receptors derive from a human donor in good health (CMV status not recorded). Some clones in this sample may be carry-over from other donors' samples. Both conserved end residues are part of each CDR3. D genes are given only for firm matches. Clone size is stated in some rows and not others, as once, few, many or a class when expanded.

V: TRBV5-1; D: .; J: TRBJ2-1; size: few; CDR3: CASSAPDRSSYNEQFF; DNA: TGCGCCAGCAGCGCCCCCGACAGGAGCTCCTACAATGAGCAGTTCTTC
V: TRBV7-9; D: .; J: TRBJ1-1; size: .; CDR3: CASSYNFEAFF; DNA: TGTGCCAGCAGCTATAACTTTGAAGCTTTCTTT
V: TRBV29-1; D: TRBD1; J: TRBJ1-2; size: .; CDR3: CSVEDQRGLSYGYTF; DNA: TGCAGCGTTGAAGATCAGAGGGGGCTAAGCTATGGCTACACCTTC
V: TRBV5-1; D: .; J: TRBJ2-7; size: few; CDR3: CASSPRSEGEQYF; DNA: TGCGCCAGCAGCCCGAGGTCGGAGGGTGAGCAGTACTTC
V: TRBV10-3; D: .; J: TRBJ2-7; size: .; CDR3: CAILAGTPGSYEQYF; DNA: TGTGCCATCTTGGCCGGGACACCTGGCTCCTACGAGCAGTACTTC
V: TRBV6-2/TRBV6-3; D: TRBD1; J: TRBJ1-5; size: few; CDR3: CASTGTGQPQHF; DNA: TGTGCCAGCACTGGGACAGGTCAGCCCCAGCATTTT
V: TRBV7-6; D: TRBD2; J: TRBJ2-5; size: once; CDR3: CASSLATSGGLETQYF; DNA: TGTGCCAGCAGCTTAGCTACCAGCGGGGGGCTAGAGACCCAGTACTTC
V: TRBV12-3/TRBV12-4; D: .; J: TRBJ2-1; size: .; CDR3: CASSLTAPYNEQFF; DNA: TGTGCCAGCAGTTTAACGGCACCCTACAATGAGCAGTTCTTC
V: TRBV12-3/TRBV12-4; D: TRBD1; J: TRBJ1-1; size: few; CDR3: CASSTGGTDTEAFF; DNA: TGTGCCAGCAGCACAGGGGGCACGGACACTGAAGCTTTCTTT
V: TRBV12-3/TRBV12-4; D: .; J: TRBJ2-5; size: few; CDR3: CASSLREGWGQETQYF; DNA: TGTGCCAGCAGTTTAAGAGAAGGGTGGGGACAAGAGACCCAGTACTTC
V: TRBV9; D: .; J: TRBJ2-5; size: .; CDR3: CASSPQGTPYQETQYF; DNA: TGTGCCAGCAGTCCTCAGGGGACCCCGTACCAAGAGACCCAGTACTTC
V: TRBV7-2; D: TRBD2; J: TRBJ2-5; size: .; CDR3: CANSSQAGGMETQYF; DNA: TGTGCCAACAGCTCCCAAGCGGGGGGTATGGAGACCCAGTACTTC
V: TRBV6-5; D: TRBD2; J: TRBJ2-1; size: few; CDR3: CASSYSVAGGLWYEQFF; DNA: TGTGCCAGCAGTTACTCGGTCGCGGGGGGCCTTTGGTATGAGCAGTTCTTC
V: TRBV5-1; D: TRBD1; J: TRBJ2-3; size: .; CDR3: CASSMGQGATDTQYF; DNA: TGCGCCAGCAGCATGGGACAGGGCGCCACAGATACGCAGTATTTT
V: TRBV12-3/TRBV12-4; D: .; J: TRBJ2-1; size: .; CDR3: CASSTPYREGEQFF; DNA: TGTGCCAGCAGTACGCCCTACAGGGAGGGTGAGCAGTTCTTC
V: TRBV12-3/TRBV12-4; D: .; J: TRBJ1-2; size: .; CDR3: CASSLGSPSYGYTF; DNA: TGTGCCAGCAGTTTAGGGTCTCCCTCCTATGGCTACACCTTC
V: TRBV2; D: .; J: TRBJ2-1; size: .; CDR3: CAIPTRDTVLNGEQFF; DNA: TGTGCCATCCCAACACGGGACACTGTTCTTAATGGCGAGCAGTTCTTC
V: TRBV7-9; D: .; J: TRBJ1-1; size: once; CDR3: CASGSEGYTEAFF; DNA: TGTGCCAGCGGGAGTGAAGGGTACACTGAAGCTTTCTTT
V: TRBV7-6; D: TRBD1; J: TRBJ2-7; size: few; CDR3: CASSLVDRATYEQYF; DNA: TGTGCCAGCAGCTTAGTCGACAGGGCGACCTACGAGCAGTACTTC
V: TRBV7-9; D: .; J: TRBJ1-2; size: .; CDR3: CASSLESVTTGYTF; DNA: TGTGCCAGCAGCTTAGAATCGGTGACTACAGGCTACACCTTC
V: TRBV27; D: .; J: TRBJ1-5; size: few; CDR3: CASSLFWAGSSNQPQHF; DNA: TGTGCCAGCAGTTTATTTTGGGCAGGGAGCAGCAATCAGCCCCAGCATTTT
V: TRBV10-2; D: .; J: TRBJ2-2; size: .; CDR3: CASSESRNTGELFF; DNA: TGCGCCAGCAGTGAGTCCAGAAACACCGGGGAGCTGTTTTTT
V: TRBV20-1; D: .; J: TRBJ2-2; size: .; CDR3: CSANPAGPSATGELFF; DNA: TGCAGTGCTAATCCCGCCGGCCCCTCGGCCACCGGGGAGCTGTTTTTT
V: TRBV7-3; D: .; J: TRBJ2-1; size: few; CDR3: CASSLWANNEQFF; DNA: TGTGCCAGCAGCTTATGGGCGAACAATGAGCAGTTCTTC
V: TRBV20-1; D: .; J: TRBJ1-2; size: .; CDR3: CSARGSVNYGYTF; DNA: TGCAGTGCTAGAGGTTCCGTAAACTATGGCTACACCTTC
V: TRBV7-2; D: TRBD2; J: TRBJ2-1; size: many; CDR3: CASSLAPSGGHNEQFF; DNA: TGTGCCAGCAGCTTAGCGCCTAGCGGGGGACACAATGAGCAGTTCTTC
V: TRBV19; D: TRBD2; J: TRBJ2-1; size: once; CDR3: CASSIGLADNNEQFF; DNA: TGTGCCAGTAGTATCGGCCTAGCGGATAACAATGAGCAGTTCTTC
V: TRBV5-1; D: TRBD1; J: TRBJ1-1; size: .; CDR3: CASSTWTGEAFF; DNA: TGCGCCAGCAGCACCTGGACAGGCGAAGCTTTCTTT
V: TRBV7-6; D: .; J: TRBJ2-3; size: few; CDR3: CASSYTFGRTDTQYF; DNA: TGTGCCAGCAGTTATACTTTTGGACGCACAGATACGCAGTATTTT
V: TRBV4-3; D: .; J: TRBJ1-1; size: .; CDR3: CASSQGMQENTEAFF; DNA: TGCGCCAGCAGCCAAGGGATGCAGGAGAACACTGAAGCTTTCTTT
V: TRBV7-2; D: .; J: TRBJ1-3; size: few; CDR3: CASLFGNTIYF; DNA: TGTGCCAGCCTCTTCGGAAACACCATATATTTT
V: TRBV28; D: .; J: TRBJ2-1; size: .; CDR3: CASSLPPRVSNEQFF; DNA: TGTGCCAGCAGTTTACCCCCAAGGGTCTCTAATGAGCAGTTCTTC
V: TRBV6-6; D: .; J: TRBJ1-2; size: .; CDR3: CASLRDTSSPNYGYTF; DNA: TGTGCCAGCCTCCGGGACACTTCTAGTCCGAACTATGGCTACACCTTC
V: TRBV12-3/TRBV12-4; D: .; J: TRBJ2-5; size: few; CDR3: CASSSRYRAKGQQTQYF; DNA: TGTGCCAGCAGCTCAAGATACCGGGCCAAAGGGCAGCAGACCCAGTACTTC
V: TRBV7-2; D: TRBD2; J: TRBJ2-1; size: few; CDR3: CASSPTSGPIWGQFF; DNA: TGTGCCAGCAGCCCAACTAGCGGGCCAATCTGGGGGCAGTTCTTC
V: TRBV28; D: TRBD1; J: TRBJ1-3; size: few; CDR3: CASSLFGTELGNTIYF; DNA: TGTGCCAGCAGTTTATTTGGGACAGAACTAGGAAACACCATATATTTT
V: TRBV27; D: .; J: TRBJ1-5; size: few; CDR3: CASSLAGANNQPQHF; DNA: TGTGCCAGCAGTTTGGCGGGGGCAAACAATCAGCCCCAGCATTTT
V: TRBV7-9; D: TRBD2; J: TRBJ2-3; size: many; CDR3: CASSPSGGSTDTQYF; DNA: TGTGCCAGCAGCCCTAGCGGGGGGAGCACAGATACGCAGTATTTT